This T cell receptor (beta chain) is from a study of cytomegalovirus exposure and HLA in healthy donors. As regards this clone: One end of the junction fails to match germline, which may point to a read error.

CDR1 and CDR2 (germline): SGDLS, YYNGEE. The CDR3 is made up of 15 amino acids. The study ran its PCR with 60 Vbeta and 13 Jbeta primers. Produced via immunoSEQ multiplex PCR; TCRdb's table is partial and in-frame only. The table shows about 160,000 clones, with less than 90% occurring only once. The sample was PBMCs. The chain has TRBV9 and TRBJ1-5, with D possibly TRBD1 on 5 matching bases. The clonotype comes from a man aged 50-60 years in good health and CMV-seropositive. CDR3 region: CASSGGAYSNQPQHF. CDR3 in DNA: TGTGCCAGTAGCGGGGGAGCTTATAGCAATCAGCCCCAGCATTTT.